This T cell receptor (beta chain) was captured in a study of blood T cell repertoires in COVID-19. At the level of the study: The samples span acute and convalescent COVID-19 from the United States, Italy and Spain. The analysed material was cDNA or gDNA that came from T cells, B-cell-depleted T cells, or PBMCs.

Per the study methods: Nucleated cell counts were estimated from reference gene primer amplification. Some clones are missing from TCRdb's copy, which holds only in-frame ones; the method was immunoSEQ multiplex PCR. That table gives V, J and clone size, and the DNA gave D and trimming. The data contain a few hundred thousand clones, about four fifths of them seen just once; the ten biggest clones take up roughly 1.1%. The V end lost 3 bases, the J end lost 7 bases, and 19 bases lay between the germline ends. Germline V lookup: CDR1 KGHSH, CDR2 LQKENI. CDR3 length: 16 amino acids. This clone was found once.

The chain joins TRBV18 to TRBJ2-1, with D perhaps TRBD2 (5 bases). This clonotype was sampled from a woman between 50 and 59 years old with acute or convalescent COVID-19. The sample was peripheral blood. The chain's CDR3 is CASSPMNRGSKNEQFF. The CDR3 region has the DNA TGTGCCAGCTCACCTATGAATAGAGGGAGTAAGAATGAGCAGTTCTTC.